This T cell receptor (beta chain) was identified during a study of PD-L1 blockade in urothelial cancer. The time point was: peripheral blood 6 weeks after treatment start. With 5 bases clipped from V and 4 bases from J, the junction kept 7 bases outside the gene matches. The length of the CDR3 is 14 residues. CDR1 and CDR2 (germline): MNHNY, SVGAGI (reference sequence). Assay used: immunoSEQ multiplex PCR; TCRdb lists only in-frame clones, some missing. The sample has about 50,000 clones, around 87% seen once. The chain recombines TRBV6-6 with TRBJ2-7, with 8 bases matching TRBD1. The source was PBMCs, collected around atezolizumab (anti-PD-L1) treatment. This receptor was identified in a man aged 55-75 years with urothelial cancer. In DNA form, the CDR3 reads TGTGCCAGCAGTACCTCGGACAGGGCTTACGAGCAGTACTTC. This encodes CASSTSDRAYEQYF.